The next 30 T cell receptor beta chains were all read from a single sample in a study of neurological immune-mediated disorders. Indicated time point: longitudinal time-point 2. MiXCR was run by TCRdb on the 5' RACE reads, yielding one entry per CDR3 protein. The sample shows 70,000 to 95,000 distinct CDR3 sequences, approximately 13% of them seen only once. Material: PBMCs. Source of these receptors: a female donor with HTLV-1-associated myelopathy (HAM/TSP).

This clonotype was detected many times. The genes are TRBV12-3 or TRBV12-4 and TRBJ2-2; 12 positions match TRBD2. The CDR3 length is 15 residues. The J segment lost 6 bases and the V segment lost 6 bases, leaving 5 bases of the junction unmatched. CDR3 nucleotides: TGTGCCAGCAGGAAGACTAGCGGGGGTTCCGGGGAGCTGTTTTTT. It translates to CASRKTSGGSGELFF.

This clonotype has at least ten counts. The chain carries TRBV5-1 and TRBJ1-4, with a weak D call TRBD1 (5 bases). V was clipped by 3 bases and J by 8 bases, with 11 bases between them. The germline CDR1 and CDR2 sequences are SGHRS and YFSETQ. The length of the CDR3 is 13 residues. CDR3 region: CASSWGSKEKLFF. The CDR3, as DNA: TGCGCCAGCAGCTGGGGGAGTAAGGAAAAACTGTTTTTT.

The J gene is TRBJ2-7, the V gene TRBV2; 16 nucleotides line up with TRBD2. The germline V gene has CDR1 SNHLY and CDR2 FYNNEI. The CDR3 is made up of 15 amino acids. V trimming: 6 bases; J trimming: 4 bases; junction bases outside the gene matches: 3. The CDR3 sequence: CASRGTSGRVYEQYF. For the CDR3, the DNA is TGTGCCAGCAGAGGGACTAGCGGGAGGGTTTACGAGCAGTACTTC. Filled out from reference TRBV2 and TRBJ2-7, the complete variable domain reads EPEVTQTPSHQVTQMGQEVILRCVPISNHLYFYWYRQILGQKVEFLVSFYNNEISEKSEIFDDQFSVERPDGSNFTLKIRSTKLEDSAMYFCASRGTSGRVYEQYFGPGTRLTVT.

The sample holds many counts of this clonotype. V gene TRBV28 combines with J gene TRBJ1-5, with a tentative D call TRBD1 (5 bases). The V gene's germline CDR1 is MDHEN and CDR2 SYDVKM. The CDR3 has 12 residues. The germline V and J ends were trimmed by 5 bases and 15 bases, with 17 bases remaining between them. The CDR3 spells CASSPRVEERHF. The CDR3 nucleotides read TGTGCCAGCAGTCCCAGGGTGGAGGAACGGCATTTT. Full variable domain (missing parts from reference TRBV28 and TRBJ1-5): DVKVTQSSRYLVKRTGEKVFLECVQDMDHENMFWYRQDPGLGLRLIYFSYDVKMKEKGDIPEGYSVSREKKERFSLILESASTNQTSMYLCASSPRVEERHFGDGTRLSIL.

This clonotype was counted ten times or more. The chain links TRBV5-6 to TRBJ2-7, with 10 bases fitting TRBD2. V lost 5 bases to trimming and J lost 6 bases; unmatched junction nucleotides: 14. CDR3 length equals 16 residues. From germline, CDR1 is SGHDT and CDR2 YYEEEE. The CDR3, as DNA: TGTGCCAGCAGAGATGACACGGGCGGACTAGCGGTCGAGCAGTACTTC. Amino acids: CASRDDTGGLAVEQYF.

This clonotype occurred a few times. The chain uses TRBV14 and TRBJ2-7, with unresolved D. Germline values: CDR1 SGHDN, CDR2 FVKESK. The germline V and J ends were trimmed by 0 bases and 2 bases, with 14 bases remaining between them. The CDR3 length is 16 residues. CDR3: CASSQERRLKTYEQYF. Written as DNA, the CDR3 is TGTGCCAGCAGCCAAGAGAGGAGACTTAAAACCTACGAGCAGTACTTC. Filled out from reference TRBV14 and TRBJ2-7, the complete variable domain reads EAGVTQFPSHSVIEKGQTVTLRCDPISGHDNLYWYRRVMGKEIKFLLHFVKESKQDESGMPNNRFLAERTGGTYSTLKVQPAELEDSGVYFCASSQERRLKTYEQYFGPGTRLTVT.

Ten or more counts support this clonotype. This chain links TRBV5-1 with TRBJ2-7; TRBD1 or TRBD2 may be the D gene (5 bases each). Trimming removed 1 base at V and 0 bases at J, with 8 bases between. The germline V gene encodes CDR1 SGHRS and CDR2 YFSETQ. The CDR3 has 14 amino acids. The CDR3 loop is CASSLQGDSYEQYF. CDR3 DNA: TGCGCCAGCAGCTTGCAGGGAGACTCCTACGAGCAGTACTTC.

This clonotype appeared many times. The chain's CDR3 is CASSYVGAGNTEAFF. In nucleotides, the CDR3 is TGTGCCAGCAGCTACGTGGGGGCAGGGAACACTGAAGCTTTCTTT. V is TRBV7-3 and J is TRBJ1-1, with a tentative D call TRBD1 (6 bases). Trimming removed 4 bases at V and 1 base at J, with 13 bases between. This CDR3 has 15 residues. Germline values: CDR1 SGHTA, CDR2 FQGTGA.

This clonotype was counted many times. The chain joins TRBV28 to TRBJ1-2, with D possibly TRBD1 on 5 matching bases. There are 14 residues in the CDR3. V was pared by 5 bases and J by 4 bases, with 14 bases between. The germline CDR1 and CDR2 sequences are MDHEN and SYDVKM. The CDR3 loop is CASSPPGPGYGYTF. In nucleotides, the CDR3 is TGTGCCAGCAGTCCCCCGGGACCAGGCTATGGCTACACCTTC.

This clonotype was picked up a small number of times. The gene calls are TRBV3-1 and TRBJ2-7; tentative D call: TRBD1 (6 bases). The CDR3 runs to 13 residues. With 6 bases removed from V and 0 bases from J, the gap between germline ends came to 9 bases. The V gene's germline CDR1 is LGHDT and CDR2 YNNKEL (reference sequence). The DNA for the CDR3 is TGTGCCAGCAGACAGGGTAGCTCCTACGAGCAGTACTTC. Its protein is CASRQGSSYEQYF.

This clonotype came up many times. The V call is TRBV3-1, the J call TRBJ2-7, with D possibly TRBD2 on 6 matching bases. V dropped 1 base and J dropped 2 bases, with 15 bases sitting between them. CDR1 LGHDT and CDR2 YNNKEL come from the germline V gene (reference sequence). This CDR3 has 16 residues. The CDR3 DNA is TGTGCCAGCAGCCAAGGACTCTATAGCGGAGCCTACGAGCAGTACTTC. This translates into CASSQGLYSGAYEQYF.

This chain joins TRBV27 and TRBJ1-6; the D gene is possibly TRBD1 (5 bases). Germline V gene sequence: CDR1 MNHEY, CDR2 SMNVEV (reference sequence). V lost 4 bases to trimming and J lost 5 bases, with 9 bases between them. This CDR3 region has 14 residues. The CDR3 here is CASSSGVNNSPLHF. CDR3 bases: TGTGCCAGCAGTTCGGGGGTCAATAATTCACCCCTCCACTTT.

V usage is TRBV7-2 and J usage is TRBJ2-5; 9 bases fit TRBD2. Germline values: CDR1 SGHTA, CDR2 FQGNSA. The CDR3 length is 15 residues. The V segment lost 5 bases and the J segment 4 bases; nucleotides outside the gene matches: 8. CDR3 nucleotide sequence: TGTGCCAGCAGCGTTAGCGGGGGACGGCCAGAGACCCAGTACTTC. It codes for CASSVSGGRPETQYF.

This clonotype showed up many times. The V and J genes are TRBV2 and TRBJ2-7; no reliable D call. The V end lost 3 bases, the J end lost 6 bases, and 12 bases lay between the germline ends. The CDR3 is 13 amino acids. Germline V gives CDR1 SNHLY, CDR2 FYNNEI. The CDR3 DNA sequence: TGTGCCAGCAGTGATCAACACCGCGCCGAGCAGTACTTC. Translated, it gives CASSDQHRAEQYF.

The chain carries TRBV24-1 and TRBJ1-5; D is uncertain. CDR1 and CDR2 (germline): KGHDR, SFDVKD. The CDR3 spans 16 residues. V was shortened by 6 bases and J by 0 bases, with 14 bases between the two germline ends. This chain's CDR3 is CATSYREAVSNQPQHF. In DNA, the CDR3 is TGTGCCACCAGTTACCGGGAGGCCGTTAGCAATCAGCCCCAGCATTTT.

This clonotype came up many times. The CDR3 sequence is CASSLGRLPEETQYF. Here the CDR3 DNA reads TGTGCCAGCAGCTTGGGGCGATTGCCCGAAGAGACCCAGTACTTC. The rearrangement links TRBV5-6 to TRBJ2-5; D not certain. This CDR3 comprises 15 residues. Germline V lookup: CDR1 SGHDT, CDR2 YYEEEE. The germline V and J ends were trimmed by 0 bases and 3 bases, with 12 bases remaining between them.

This clonotype was counted at least ten times. V and J are TRBV4-2 and TRBJ2-1; D tentatively fits TRBD1 or TRBD2 (5 bases each). The germline V gene has CDR1 LGHNA and CDR2 YNFKEQ. The V end lost 1 base, the J end lost 2 bases, and 12 bases lay between the germline ends. This CDR3 contains 16 residues. The CDR3 DNA follows: TGTGCCAGCAGCCAAGGAGGGGTCGCGGCCTACAATGAGCAGTTCTTC. This codes for CASSQGGVAAYNEQFF.

In its sample, this clonotype was seen many times. The chain combines TRBV20-1 with TRBJ2-3; a weak D match, TRBD2 (5 bases). V was cut by 6 bases and J by 6 bases, with 22 bases left in between. CDR3 length: 15 residues. Germline CDR1 is DFQATT and CDR2 is SNEGSKA (reference sequence). CDR3 amino acids: CSARPRRASSDTQYF. CDR3 in DNA: TGCAGTGCCCGCCCCAGGCGGGCCAGTTCCGATACGCAGTATTTT.

In this sample, this clonotype turned up many times. The rearrangement joins TRBV27 to TRBJ1-1, with 11 bases identical to TRBD1. Losses at the gene ends were 5 bases for V and 8 bases for J; bases not matched to a gene: 4. Germline V gene data show CDR1 as MNHEY and CDR2 as SMNVEV (reference sequence). This CDR3 has 13 residues. DNA for the CDR3: TGTGCCAGCAGTCTTGGACAGGGGGCCGAAGCTTTCTTT. Protein product: CASSLGQGAEAFF.

This clonotype has a count of ten or more. The CDR3 bases are TGCGCCAGCAGCTTCTTCACAGGGGACGAGCAGTACTTC. This codes for CASSFFTGDEQYF. V and J are TRBV5-1 and TRBJ2-7; 7 nucleotides agree with TRBD1. Losses at the gene ends were 2 bases for V and 5 bases for J; bases not matched to a gene: 4. The germline V gene encodes CDR1 SGHRS and CDR2 YFSETQ. The CDR3 sequence is 13 residues long.

This clonotype was detected many times. The chain joins TRBV20-1 to TRBJ2-7, with 12 bases lining up with TRBD1. This CDR3 has 13 residues. From germline, CDR1 is DFQATT and CDR2 SNEGSKA (reference sequence). V was clipped by 6 bases and J by 4 bases; unmatched bases: 4. The CDR3 sequence is CSAGTGGVYEQYF. DNA of the CDR3: TGCAGTGCCGGGACAGGGGGCGTGTACGAGCAGTACTTC.

This clonotype was seen at least ten times. The genes are TRBV7-3 and TRBJ2-3, with D unclear. V lost 5 bases to trimming and J lost 2 bases, with 14 bases between them. The CDR3 is 15 amino acids. CDR1 and CDR2 (germline): SGHTA, FQGTGA. CDR3 DNA sequence: TGTGCCAGCAGCCCCACCGCGCGGAACACAGATACGCAGTATTTT. Translated, it gives CASSPTARNTDTQYF.

This clonotype was counted many times. The rearrangement joins TRBV7-9 to TRBJ2-7; D is unresolved. This CDR3 region has 12 residues. Deletions cut 6 bases from V and 4 bases from J, with 10 bases between. Germline V CDR1 and CDR2: SEHNR, FQNEAQ (reference sequence). CDR3 protein: CASSIREYEQYF. CDR3 nucleotide sequence: TGTGCCAGCAGTATCCGTGAGTACGAGCAGTACTTC. Using reference TRBV7-9 and TRBJ2-7 for the parts outside the CDR3, the full variable domain is DTGVSQNPRHKITKRGQNVTFRCDPISEHNRLYWYRQTLGQGPEFLTYFQNEAQLEKSRLLSDRFSAERPKGSFSTLEIQRTEQGDSAMYLCASSIREYEQYFGPGTRLTVT.

The CDR3 region has the DNA TGCGCCAGCAGCTTGGAGGCTAGTAATGAGCAGTTCTTC. Protein: CASSLEASNEQFF. J is TRBJ2-1 and V is TRBV5-1; D is unresolved. This CDR3 has 13 amino acids. Germline values: CDR1 SGHRS, CDR2 YFSETQ. V shed 0 bases and J shed 7 bases, with 8 bases lying between them.

This clonotype was recorded many times. V usage is TRBV4-2 and J usage is TRBJ2-1; the D call may be TRBD1 or TRBD2 (5 bases each). CDR3 length: 17 amino acids. Germline V gene lookup returns CDR1 LGHNA and CDR2 YNFKEQ. The V end was cut by 4 bases, the J end by 7 bases, with 23 bases between. The CDR3, as DNA: TGTGCCAGCAGCCCCCTTTCCGGGACCCCTAGACTTAATGAGCAGTTCTTC. Encoded protein: CASSPLSGTPRLNEQFF.

This clonotype was seen a handful of times. The V gene is TRBV12-3 or TRBV12-4, the J gene TRBJ2-6, with D tentatively TRBD1 or TRBD2 (6 bases each). The V end was cut by 6 bases, the J end by 1 base, with 13 bases between. The length of the CDR3 is 16 residues. The CDR3 bases are TGTGCCAGCAGGCGACAGGAGGGGTCTGGGGCCAACGTCCTGACTTTC. Protein: CASRRQEGSGANVLTF.

This clonotype was seen ten or more times. The rearrangement joins TRBV20-1 to TRBJ2-1; TRBD2 agrees at 8 bases. Looked up from germline, CDR1 is DFQATT and CDR2 is SNEGSKA (reference sequence). The CDR3 has 16 residues. Unmatched junction bases numbered 8, after V lost 4 bases and J lost 0 bases. This CDR3 reads CSAITGTSGSYNEQFF. For the CDR3, the DNA is TGCAGTGCTATAACCGGGACTAGTGGCTCCTACAATGAGCAGTTCTTC.

This clonotype occurred many times. In nucleotides, the CDR3 is TGTGCCAGCAGCCCGGGACCTTCCCACACCGGGGAGCTGTTTTTT. Translation: CASSPGPSHTGELFF. V and J are TRBV7-9 and TRBJ2-2; D assignment may be TRBD1 or TRBD2 (5 bases each). There are 15 residues in the CDR3. In germline, CDR1 is SEHNR, CDR2 FQNEAQ (reference sequence). Deletions cut 5 bases from V and 3 bases from J, with 13 bases between.

This clonotype appeared many times. The chain uses TRBV5-1 and TRBJ1-1, with D possibly being TRBD1 (5 bases). Trimming stripped 3 bases from V and 0 bases from J, with 9 bases between. CDR3 length: 14 amino acids. Per germline, CDR1 SGHRS and CDR2 YFSETQ. CDR3: CASSSDRMNTEAFF. The CDR3 bases are TGCGCCAGCAGCTCCGACAGAATGAACACTGAAGCTTTCTTT.

This clonotype was seen many times. The chain joins TRBV20-1 to TRBJ2-4; a weak D match, TRBD2 (6 bases). Germline assignment: CDR1 DFQATT and CDR2 SNEGSKA (reference sequence). The CDR3 length is 15 residues. Trimming removed 2 bases from V and 0 bases from J, with 11 bases in between. The CDR3, as DNA: TGCAGTGCTAGAAGGGACTCCCTAGCCAAAAACATTCAGTACTTC. Translating it yields CSARRDSLAKNIQYF.